Following are 24 T cell receptor beta chains from one sample sequenced in a study of blood T cell repertoires in COVID-19. Clones were read by immunoSEQ multiplex PCR, and TCRdb kept only the in-frame ones, dropping some. Among around 200,000 clones listed, roughly 80% were seen once. Sequencing used peripheral blood. These receptor sequences come from a human donor in a cohort sampled during active COVID-19.

The genes are TRBV7-6 and TRBJ1-2; 9 bases agree with TRBD1. The CDR3 has 15 residues. Unmatched junction bases numbered 10, after V lost 5 bases and J lost 6 bases. The germline V gene has CDR1 SGHVS and CDR2 FNYEAQ. As DNA, the CDR3 is TGTGCCAGCAGCGCATATGGGACAGGGAGCCATGGCTACACCTTC. Its translation: CASSAYGTGSHGYTF.

The J gene is TRBJ1-2, the V gene TRBV13; D perhaps matches TRBD1 (6 bases). This CDR3 contains 13 residues. V gave up 3 bases and J gave up 3 bases, with 8 bases separating them. Germline CDR1 reads PRHDT; CDR2 reads FYEKMQ (reference sequence). CDR3: CASSLDSYYGYTF. CDR3 nucleotide sequence: TGTGCCAGCAGCTTGGACAGCTACTATGGCTACACCTTC.

This clone was recorded once. The genes are TRBV5-1 and TRBJ1-5; maybe TRBD1 (5 bases). The germline V gene has CDR1 SGHRS and CDR2 YFSETQ. The CDR3 contains 13 residues. Deletions cut 2 bases from V and 3 bases from J, with 6 bases between. Here the CDR3 reads CASSLGANQPQHF. The CDR3 bases are TGCGCCAGCAGCTTAGGGGCCAATCAGCCCCAGCATTTT.

This clone was seen a few times. The rearrangement links TRBV6-5 to TRBJ1-2, with 7 bases matching TRBD1. CDR1 is MNHEY, CDR2 SVGAGI, per germline. The V and J ends lost 11 bases and 6 bases, in that order; junction bases with no gene match: 6. The CDR3 covers 11 residues. CDR3 in amino acids: CASGRGDGYTF. The CDR3 DNA follows: TGTGCCTCGGGCAGGGGGGATGGCTACACCTTC.

The count of this clone is one. This chain connects TRBV9 to TRBJ2-1, with 10 nucleotides matching TRBD2. This CDR3 region has 18 residues. The V gene's germline CDR1 is SGDLS and CDR2 YYNGEE. The junction had 10 bases not matched to a gene; V was cut back by 0 bases and J by 4 bases. The CDR3 protein is CASSVEVVAGGRYNEQFF. The CDR3 bases are TGTGCCAGCAGCGTAGAAGTAGTAGCGGGGGGACGGTACAATGAGCAGTTCTTC.

This chain uses TRBV7-9 with TRBJ1-1; D might be TRBD1 (5 bases). With 5 bases removed from V and 6 bases from J, the gap between germline ends came to 16 bases. The CDR3 contains 14 residues. CDR1 is SEHNR, CDR2 FQNEAQ, per germline (reference sequence). As DNA, the CDR3 is TGTGCCAGCAGCACGCACTCAGGGTTATCTGAAGCTTTCTTT. Translation: CASSTHSGLSEAFF.

The CDR3: CASSLAGQNYEQYF. CDR3 DNA: TGTGCCAGCAGCTTAGCTGGGCAGAACTACGAGCAGTACTTC. The J gene is TRBJ2-7, the V gene TRBV11-2; no clear D. Trimming shortened V by 1 base and J by 3 bases, and 10 bases separated the two germline ends. CDR3 length equals 14 residues. Germline lookup yields CDR1 SGHAT and CDR2 FQNNGV.

The rearrangement links TRBV4-1 to TRBJ2-1, with a tentative D call TRBD2 (7 bases). CDR1 is MGHRA and CDR2 is YSYEKL in the germline V gene. CDR3 length: 17 amino acids. Trimming cost V 0 bases and J 0 bases, with 12 bases left between them. Here the CDR3 DNA reads TGCGCCAGCAGCCAAGAAAGGGGGGGACGCTCCTACAATGAGCAGTTCTTC. Translating gives CASSQERGGRSYNEQFF.

The rearrangement joins TRBV10-3 to TRBJ2-7, with 10 bases fitting TRBD2. The V segment lost 0 bases and the J segment 3 bases; nucleotides outside the gene matches: 11. Germline V gene data show CDR1 as ENHRY and CDR2 as SYGVKD. The CDR3 sequence is 18 residues long. The CDR3 loop is CAISESTGLASGFYEQYF. As DNA, the CDR3 is TGTGCCATCAGTGAGTCGACGGGACTAGCGAGCGGATTCTACGAGCAGTACTTC.

The genes are TRBV3-1 (or the pseudogene TRBV3-2) and TRBJ2-7; 8 nucleotides align to TRBD2. With V trimmed by 0 bases and J by 2 bases, 3 bases remained unmatched. Germline CDR1 and CDR2: LGHDT and YNNKEL (reference sequence). The CDR3 contains 15 residues. For the CDR3, the DNA is TGTGCCAGCAGCCAAGATTATAGCGGGGCCTACGAGCAGTACTTC. It codes for CASSQDYSGAYEQYF.

This clone was observed a handful of times. The CDR3 bases are TGTGCCTGGACAATGGACATCCTCTACGAGCAGTACTTC. Its protein is CAWTMDILYEQYF. V is TRBV30 and J is TRBJ2-7; D is possibly TRBD1 (5 bases). This CDR3 is built from 13 residues. Trimming shortened V by 4 bases and J by 3 bases, and 13 bases separated the two germline ends. The V gene's germline CDR1 is GTSNPN and CDR2 SVGIG (reference sequence).

The chain carries TRBV4-1 and TRBJ2-1; 11 bases align to TRBD2. V lost 1 base and J lost 3; bases outside the gene matches: 5. The CDR3 totals 17 residues. Germline V gene lookup returns CDR1 MGHRA and CDR2 YSYEKL. CDR3 in amino acids: CASSQVFLAGGYNEQFF. Written as DNA, the CDR3 is TGCGCCAGCAGCCAAGTCTTCCTAGCGGGGGGCTACAATGAGCAGTTCTTC.

This chain connects TRBV13 to TRBJ2-7; tentatively, D is TRBD1 (6 bases). The germline V and J ends were trimmed by 2 bases and 4 bases, with 21 bases remaining between them. The CDR3 has 17 residues. In germline, CDR1 is PRHDT, CDR2 FYEKMQ (reference sequence). CDR3 bases: TGTGCCAGCAGCTTAAAGACCCCCCCCGGGACAAGATACGAGCAGTACTTC. Protein: CASSLKTPPGTRYEQYF. The full variable domain, its missing parts supplied by reference TRBV13 and TRBJ2-7, is AAGVIQSPRHLIKEKRETATLKCYPIPRHDTVYWYQQGPGQDPQFLISFYEKMQSDKGSIPDRFSAQQFSDYHSELNMSSLELGDSALYFCASSLKTPPGTRYEQYFGPGTRLTVT.

This rearrangement joins TRBV12-3 or TRBV12-4 to TRBJ1-2; TRBD1 is a possible D gene (6 bases). This CDR3 spans 12 amino acids. Trimming stripped 5 bases from V and 6 bases from J, with 10 bases between. CDR3 loop: CASSIQGNGYTF. Here the CDR3 DNA reads TGTGCCAGCAGTATACAGGGTAATGGCTACACCTTC.

The table lists this clone with a count of one. The junction does not match germline at one end; this may be a read error. The genes are TRBV7-8 and TRBJ2-7, with 7 nucleotides matching TRBD2. Germline CDR1 SGHVS, CDR2 FQNEAQ. The CDR3 covers 16 residues. The CDR3 DNA is TGTGCCAACAGCCCAGAGGCTAGCGGAGGGATCTACGAGCAGTACTTC. Its translation: CANSPEASGGIYEQYF.

This clone has just a few counts. This chain connects TRBV11-2 to TRBJ2-2; D is unresolved. From germline, CDR1 is SGHAT and CDR2 FQNNGV. The CDR3 extends over 12 amino acids. The V and J ends lost 3 bases and 8 bases respectively, with 7 bases between them. The CDR3 nucleotides read TGTGCCAGCAGCTTGGCCGTAGGGGAGCTGTTTTTT. Its translation is CASSLAVGELFF. Based on the CDR3 plus reference TRBV11-2 and TRBJ2-2, the full variable domain is EAGVAQSPRYKIIEKRQSVAFWCNPISGHATLYWYQQILGQGPKLLIQFQNNGVVDDSQLPKDRFSAERLKGVDSTLKIQPAKLEDSAVYLCASSLAVGELFFGEGSRLTVL.

The chain couples TRBV5-5 to TRBJ2-1; TRBD2 aligns across 16 bases. Per the germline V gene, CDR1 is SGHKS and CDR2 is YYEKEE (reference sequence). This CDR3 has 17 amino acids. The V and J ends lost 3 bases and 9 bases, in that order; junction bases with no gene match: 9. CDR3 protein: CASSWGLAGGFGGEQFF. Here the CDR3 DNA reads TGTGCCAGCAGCTGGGGACTAGCGGGGGGGTTTGGCGGTGAGCAGTTCTTC.

The V and J genes are TRBV7-2 and TRBJ1-2; 9 bases are a match to TRBD1. J gave up 8 bases and V 3 bases, and 7 bases lay outside the gene matches. Germline CDR1 reads SGHTA; CDR2 reads FQGNSA. This CDR3 comprises 14 residues. The CDR3 nucleotides are TGTGCCAGCAGCTTGACAGGGGGTGGACGCGGCTACACCTTC. This gives the protein CASSLTGGGRGYTF.

The chain uses TRBV27 and TRBJ1-2, with unresolved D. The germline V gene has CDR1 MNHEY and CDR2 SMNVEV (reference sequence). Trimming removed 4 bases at V and 14 bases at J, with 8 bases between. The CDR3 consists of 9 residues. As DNA, the CDR3 is TGTGCCAGCAGTTCCCCCGTAACCTTC. This codes for CASSSPVTF.

The V gene is TRBV7-6, the J gene TRBJ2-1, with a possible D match to TRBD1 (6 bases). Trimming shortened V by 2 bases and J by 6 bases, and 14 bases separated the two germline ends. The CDR3 has 15 amino acids. Germline V gene data show CDR1 as SGHVS and CDR2 as FNYEAQ. The CDR3 spells CASSLSAGELNEQFF. CDR3 nucleotides: TGTGCCAGCAGCTTAAGCGCAGGGGAACTCAATGAGCAGTTCTTC.

This chain joins TRBV29-1 and TRBJ2-7; tentatively, D is TRBD1 (5 bases). This CDR3 has 14 amino acids. Germline CDR1 reads SQVTM; CDR2 reads ANQGSEA. Deletions cut 2 bases from V and 2 bases from J, with 13 bases between. This CDR3 is CSVEWTPGTYEQYF. CDR3 bases: TGCAGCGTTGAATGGACGCCAGGGACCTACGAGCAGTACTTC.

A few counts support this clone. J is TRBJ1-2 and V is TRBV2; TRBD1 agrees at 10 bases. The CDR3 sequence is 14 residues long. Germline-derived CDR1 and CDR2 are SNHLY and FYNNEI. V shed 7 bases, J shed 6 bases, and the junction held 8 bases outside the gene matches. The CDR3 DNA reads as TGTGCCAGCACCTGGGACAGGGGAAGGGATGGCTACACCTTC. Translated, it gives CASTWDRGRDGYTF.

This clone was observed a single time. This chain links TRBV30 with TRBJ2-2; D is unclear. Germline V gives CDR1 GTSNPN, CDR2 SVGIG (reference sequence). Trimming stripped 0 bases from V and 0 bases from J, with 11 bases between. The CDR3 is 16 amino acids. CDR3 bases: TGTGCCTGGAGTGTATTCGTCATAGCGAACACCGGGGAGCTGTTTTTT. Translation gives CAWSVFVIANTGELFF. Looking up the rest from reference TRBV30 and TRBJ2-2 gives the full variable domain: SQTIHQWPATLVQPVGSPLSLECTVEGTSNPNLYWYRQAAGRGLQLLFYSVGIGQISSEVPQNLSASRPQDRQFILSSKKLLLSDSGFYLCAWSVFVIANTGELFFGEGSRLTVL.

CDR3 sequence reads: CAGRLISGTGELFF. In nucleotides, the CDR3 is TGTGCCGGGAGGTTGATCTCGGGCACCGGGGAGCTGTTTTTT. This rearrangement joins TRBV6-5 to TRBJ2-2, with D maybe TRBD2 (6 bases). This CDR3 has 14 residues. CDR1 MNHEY and CDR2 SVGAGI come from the germline V gene. V was cut by 11 bases and J by 4 bases, with 17 bases left in between.